This T cell receptor beta chain was documented in a study of blood T cell repertoires in COVID-19. Using immunoSEQ multiplex PCR, the repertoire was profiled, and TCRdb retains in-frame clones only, with some absent. In the table there are under 150,000 clones, 70% to 90% of which are singletons. J was trimmed by 6 bases and V by 7 bases; bases with no gene match: 12. Germline CDR1 reads LGHDT; CDR2 reads YNNKEL (reference sequence). The CDR3 loop spans 15 amino acids. The sequence was collected from a woman aged 55-75 years with COVID-19, enrolled during active disease. The sequenced sample consisted of peripheral blood. The V gene is TRBV3-1 (or the pseudogene TRBV3-2), the J gene TRBJ1-1; 9 bases match TRBD1. This chain's CDR3 is CASNSRGQGISEAFF. CDR3 DNA sequence: TGTGCCAGCAACTCGAGGGGACAGGGAATCTCTGAAGCTTTCTTT.